The clone carrying this T cell receptor beta chain was seen just once. Its antigen remains unknown. These data belong to a study of cytomegalovirus exposure and HLA in healthy donors. Study as a whole: Of the donors genotyped, approximately 400 in all, 75% to 85% fell in the Caucasian-associated ancestry cluster.

With 60 Vbeta and 13 Jbeta primers, the PCR was carried out. The protocol was immunoSEQ multiplex PCR, while the TCRdb copy is restricted to in-frame clones and leaves out a portion. The sample shows 100,000 to 150,000 clones, approximately 75% of them seen only once. Whole-study findings and limits: Evidence from a later analysis indicated that most CMV-associated TCR beta chains looked HLA-restricted. The HLA-A and HLA-B alleles of most subjects were reportedly predicted accurately from TCR beta sequences. Presence/absence analysis assumed near-uniform sequencing depth across donors.

The CDR3 has 16 residues. Germline CDR1 MNHNY, CDR2 SVGAGI (reference sequence). V was cut by 10 bases and J by 2 bases, with 21 bases left in between. The V and J genes are TRBV6-6 and TRBJ1-5; D call uncertain. Source material: PBMCs. This receptor was obtained from a woman aged 40 to 55 in good health and CMV-seropositive. This CDR3 is CATVASVTAGNQPQHF. The CDR3 DNA follows: TGTGCCACAGTGGCCAGCGTTACTGCGGGCAATCAGCCCCAGCATTTT.